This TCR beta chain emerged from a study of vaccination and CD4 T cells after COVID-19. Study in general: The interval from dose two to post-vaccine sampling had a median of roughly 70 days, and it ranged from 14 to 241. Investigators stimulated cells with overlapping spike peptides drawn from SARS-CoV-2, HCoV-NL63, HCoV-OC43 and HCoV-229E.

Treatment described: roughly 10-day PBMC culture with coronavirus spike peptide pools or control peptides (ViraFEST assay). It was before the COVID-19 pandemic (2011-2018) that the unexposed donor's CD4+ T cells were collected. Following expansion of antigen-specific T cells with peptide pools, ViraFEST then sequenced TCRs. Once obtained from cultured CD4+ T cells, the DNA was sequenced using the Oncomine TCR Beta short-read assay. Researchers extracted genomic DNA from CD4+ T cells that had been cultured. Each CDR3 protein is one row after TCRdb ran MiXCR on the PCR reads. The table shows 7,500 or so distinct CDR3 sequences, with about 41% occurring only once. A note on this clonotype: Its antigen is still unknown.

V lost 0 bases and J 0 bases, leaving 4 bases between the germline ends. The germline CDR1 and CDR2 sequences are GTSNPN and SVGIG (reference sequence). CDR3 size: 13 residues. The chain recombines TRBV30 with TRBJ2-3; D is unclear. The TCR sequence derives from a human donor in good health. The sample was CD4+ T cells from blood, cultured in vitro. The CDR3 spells CAWSVGSTDTQYF. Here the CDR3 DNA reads TGTGCCTGGAGTGTCGGTAGCACAGATACGCAGTATTTT.